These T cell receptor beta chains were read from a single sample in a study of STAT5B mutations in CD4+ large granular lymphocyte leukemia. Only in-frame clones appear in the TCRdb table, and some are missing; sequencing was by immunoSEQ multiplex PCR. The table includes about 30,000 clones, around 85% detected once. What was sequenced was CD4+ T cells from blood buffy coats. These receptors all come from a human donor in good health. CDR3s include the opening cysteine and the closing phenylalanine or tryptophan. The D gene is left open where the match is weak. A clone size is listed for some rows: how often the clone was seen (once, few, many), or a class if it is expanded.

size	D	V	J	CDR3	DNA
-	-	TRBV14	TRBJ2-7	CASSHRVSYEQYF	TGTGCCAGCAGCCATCGGGTCTCCTACGAGCAGTACTTC
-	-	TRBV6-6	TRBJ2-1	CASSPILDRGGEQFF	TGTGCCAGCAGTCCCATCCTAGACCGCGGAGGTGAGCAGTTCTTC
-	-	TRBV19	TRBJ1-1	CATLGRGKAFF	TGTGCCACCCTAGGCCGGGGGAAAGCTTTCTTT
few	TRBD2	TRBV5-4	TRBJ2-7	CASSLGAGVGEQYF	TGTGCCAGCAGCTTAGGAGCGGGAGTTGGCGAGCAGTACTTC
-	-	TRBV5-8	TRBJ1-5	CASSSGVGAFQPQHF	TGTGCCAGCAGCTCGGGGGTGGGGGCGTTTCAGCCCCAGCATTTT
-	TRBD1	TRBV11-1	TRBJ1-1	CASSQGTANTEAFF	TGTGCCAGCAGCCAAGGGACAGCGAACACTGAAGCTTTCTTT
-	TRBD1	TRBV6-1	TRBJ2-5	CASRTGVWETQYF	TGTGCCAGCAGGACAGGGGTTTGGGAGACCCAGTACTTC
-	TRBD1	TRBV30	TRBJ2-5	CAWSGTGGETQYF	TGTGCCTGGAGTGGGACAGGGGGGGAGACCCAGTACTTC
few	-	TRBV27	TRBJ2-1	CASSSSFSGSYNEQFF	TGTGCCAGCAGTTCCTCCTTTAGCGGCTCCTACAATGAGCAGTTCTTC
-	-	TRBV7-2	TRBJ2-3	CASSVGLDTDTQYF	TGTGCCAGCAGCGTGGGACTTGACACAGATACGCAGTATTTT
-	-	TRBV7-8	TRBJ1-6	CASSLVGVPGSYNSPLHF	TGTGCCAGCAGCTTAGTGGGGGTCCCCGGCTCCTATAATTCACCCCTCCACTTT
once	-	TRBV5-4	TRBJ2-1	CASNKQGSYNEQFF	TGTGCCAGCAACAAACAGGGATCCTACAATGAGCAGTTCTTC
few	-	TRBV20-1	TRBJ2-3	CSARDMNTQYF	TGCAGTGCTAGAGATATGAATACGCAGTATTTT
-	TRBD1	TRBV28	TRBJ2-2	CASNFQGAPNTGELFF	TGTGCCAGCAACTTTCAGGGGGCCCCAAACACCGGGGAGCTGTTTTTT
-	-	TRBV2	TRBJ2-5	CASSEAWETQYF	TGTGCCAGCAGTGAAGCGTGGGAGACCCAGTACTTC
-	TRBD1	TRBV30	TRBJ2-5	CAWRIQGGETQYF	TGTGCCTGGAGGATACAGGGGGGCGAGACCCAGTACTTC
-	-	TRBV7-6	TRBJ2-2	CASRPRANTGELFF	TGTGCCAGCAGGCCTAGAGCGAACACCGGGGAGCTGTTTTTT
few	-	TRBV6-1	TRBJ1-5	CASSELGTQPQHF	TGTGCCAGCAGTGAACTAGGGACTCAGCCCCAGCATTTT
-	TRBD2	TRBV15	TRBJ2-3	CATSRLAGGVWTQYF	TGTGCCACCAGCCGACTAGCGGGGGGAGTGTGGACGCAGTATTTT
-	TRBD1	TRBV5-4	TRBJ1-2	CASSRIGQANYGYTF	TGTGCCAGCAGCCGTATCGGACAGGCGAACTATGGCTACACCTTC
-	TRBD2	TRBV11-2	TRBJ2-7	CASSPSGGTRTYEQYF	TGTGCCAGCAGCCCAAGCGGGGGGACTCGCACCTACGAGCAGTACTTC
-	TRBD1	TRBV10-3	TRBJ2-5	CAIREDRGAKETQYF	TGTGCCATCAGGGAGGACAGGGGGGCCAAAGAGACCCAGTACTTC
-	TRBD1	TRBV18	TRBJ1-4	CASSPSLTGNEKLFF	TGTGCCAGCTCACCATCTTTGACAGGGAACGAAAAACTGTTTTTT
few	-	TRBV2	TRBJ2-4	CASGGRDIQYF	TGTGCCAGCGGGGGGCGGGACATTCAGTACTTC
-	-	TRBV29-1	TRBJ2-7	CSVGVGRREQYF	TGCAGCGTGGGGGTGGGTCGGCGCGAGCAGTACTTC
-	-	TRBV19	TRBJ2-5	CASSIKSAFQETQYF	TGTGCCAGTAGTATTAAATCCGCCTTCCAAGAGACCCAGTACTTC
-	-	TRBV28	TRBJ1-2	CASSLLLARYGYTF	TGTGCCAGCAGTTTATTACTCGCGAGGTATGGCTACACCTTC
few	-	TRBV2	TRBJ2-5	CASSVIMETQYF	TGTGCCAGCAGTGTTATAATGGAGACCCAGTACTTC
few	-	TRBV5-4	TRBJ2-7	CASSQDSSYEQYF	TGTGCCAGCAGCCAGGACAGTTCCTACGAGCAGTACTTC
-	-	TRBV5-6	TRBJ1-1	CASSLEPVLNTEAFF	TGTGCCAGCAGCTTGGAACCCGTACTAAACACTGAAGCTTTCTTT
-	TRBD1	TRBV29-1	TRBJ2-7	CSVEGQTYEQYF	TGCAGCGTAGAGGGACAGACCTACGAGCAGTACTTC
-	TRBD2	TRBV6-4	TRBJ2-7	CASSVQPGLVYEQYF	TGTGCCAGCAGTGTACAACCGGGACTAGTCTACGAGCAGTACTTC
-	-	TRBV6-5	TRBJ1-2	CASSYSRGGSYGYTF	TGTGCCAGCAGTTACTCGAGGGGGGGCAGCTATGGCTACACCTTC
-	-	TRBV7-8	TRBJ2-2	CASSPPGRPTGELFF	TGTGCCAGCAGCCCCCCAGGGAGGCCCACCGGGGAGCTGTTTTTT
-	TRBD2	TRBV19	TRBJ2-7	CATAPRLALSYEQYF	TGTGCCACCGCACCCAGACTAGCGCTCTCCTACGAGCAGTACTTC
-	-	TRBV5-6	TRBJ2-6	CASSPGAVYVLTF	TGTGCCAGCAGCCCTGGGGCAGTCTACGTCCTGACTTTC
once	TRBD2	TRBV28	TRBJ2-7	CASSLRGMYEQYF	TGTGCCAGCAGTTTGCGGGGGATGTACGAGCAGTACTTC
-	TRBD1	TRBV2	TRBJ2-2	CASGRQGPNTGELFF	TGTGCCAGCGGTAGACAGGGACCGAACACCGGGGAGCTGTTTTTT
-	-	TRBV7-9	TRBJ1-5	CASSLGQDNQPQHF	TGTGCCAGCAGCTTGGGACAAGATAATCAGCCCCAGCATTTT
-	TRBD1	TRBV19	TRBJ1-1	CASIQTGGKSTEAFF	TGTGCCAGTATTCAGACAGGGGGGAAATCCACTGAAGCTTTCTTT
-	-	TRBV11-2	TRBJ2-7	CASSLDPINLGYEQYF	TGTGCCAGCAGCTTAGACCCCATTAATCTTGGTTACGAGCAGTACTTC
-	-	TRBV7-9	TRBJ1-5	CASDTVDQPQHF	TGTGCCAGCGACACAGTCGATCAGCCCCAGCATTTT
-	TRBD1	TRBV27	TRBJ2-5	CASSLVGQGTRAETQYF	TGTGCCAGCAGTTTGGTTGGACAGGGTACCCGCGCAGAGACCCAGTACTTC
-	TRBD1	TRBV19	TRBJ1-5	CASSQGQGRHQPQHF	TGTGCCAGTAGTCAGGGACAGGGGCGGCATCAGCCCCAGCATTTT
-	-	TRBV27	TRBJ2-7	CASSFGAGWDEQYF	TGTGCCAGCAGTTTTGGGGCAGGGTGGGACGAGCAGTACTTC
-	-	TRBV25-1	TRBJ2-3	CASSVIDTQYF	TGTGCCAGCAGTGTCATAGATACGCAGTATTTT
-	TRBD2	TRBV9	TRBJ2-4	CASSVSGGPAKNIQYF	TGTGCCAGCAGCGTCAGCGGGGGGCCCGCCAAAAACATTCAGTACTTC
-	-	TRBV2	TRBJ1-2	CASRPLGRVYGYTF	TGTGCCAGCAGGCCGCTGGGCAGGGTCTATGGCTACACCTTC
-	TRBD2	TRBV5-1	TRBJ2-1	CASSLGLAGDNEQFF	TGCGCCAGCAGCTTGGGACTAGCGGGGGATAATGAGCAGTTCTTC
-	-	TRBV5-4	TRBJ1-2	CASSLAGQNNYGYTF	TGTGCCAGCAGCTTGGCTGGACAGAATAACTATGGCTACACCTTC
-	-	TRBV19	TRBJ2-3	CASSIAGTGTDTQYF	TGTGCCAGTAGTATAGCGGGGACGGGCACAGATACGCAGTATTTT
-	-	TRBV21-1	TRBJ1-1	CASSTRGGEGNTEAFF	TGTGCCAGCAGCACGCGTGGGGGCGAAGGGAACACTGAAGCTTTCTTT
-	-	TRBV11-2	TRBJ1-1	CASSLVPNTEAFF	TGTGCCAGCAGCTTAGTTCCGAACACTGAAGCTTTCTTT